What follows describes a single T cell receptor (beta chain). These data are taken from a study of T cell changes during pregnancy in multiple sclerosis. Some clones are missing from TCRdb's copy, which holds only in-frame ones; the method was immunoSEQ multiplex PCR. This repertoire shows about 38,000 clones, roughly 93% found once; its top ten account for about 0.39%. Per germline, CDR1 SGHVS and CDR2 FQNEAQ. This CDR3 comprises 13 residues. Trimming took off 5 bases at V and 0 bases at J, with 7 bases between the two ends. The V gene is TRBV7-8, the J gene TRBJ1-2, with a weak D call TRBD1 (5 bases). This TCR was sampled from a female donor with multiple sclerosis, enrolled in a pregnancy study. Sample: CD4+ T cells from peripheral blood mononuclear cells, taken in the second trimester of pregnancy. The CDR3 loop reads CASSATANYGYTF. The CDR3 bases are TGTGCCAGCAGCGCGACAGCTAACTATGGCTACACCTTC.